These 19 T cell receptor beta chains were all obtained from the same sample, sequenced in a study of PD-L1 blockade in urothelial cancer. Produced via immunoSEQ multiplex PCR; TCRdb's table is partial and in-frame only. The table shows roughly 45,000 clones, with roughly 82% occurring only once. This sample's time point: peripheral blood 6 weeks after treatment start. The starting material was PBMCs, obtained around atezolizumab (anti-PD-L1) treatment. The receptor source for this set is a man in his sixties with urothelial cancer.

The chain has TRBV6-5 and TRBJ2-5; TRBD1 matches 7 bases. V dropped 0 bases and J dropped 1; count of bases not matched to a gene: 2. The germline CDR1 and CDR2 sequences are MNHEY and SVGAGI. This CDR3 is 15 amino acids long. The CDR3 spells CASSYSGQRQETQYF. The DNA of the CDR3 is TGTGCCAGCAGTTACTCGGGACAGCGCCAAGAGACCCAGTACTTC.

The V call is TRBV5-6, the J call TRBJ1-4; D is possibly TRBD1 (5 bases). Between the trimmed V and J ends, which lost 2 bases and 4 bases, there was a span of 15 bases. CDR1 and CDR2 (germline): SGHDT, YYEEEE. The CDR3 length is 16 residues. The CDR3 here is CASSLQDRGYNEKLFF. For the CDR3, the DNA is TGTGCCAGCAGCTTACAAGACAGAGGCTATAATGAAAAACTGTTTTTT.

The chain has TRBV18 and TRBJ2-3; D possibly corresponds to TRBD2 (5 bases). The CDR3 has 15 residues. Germline-derived CDR1 and CDR2 are KGHSH and LQKENI. Trimming pared 4 bases from V and 2 bases from J, leaving 13 bases between. CDR3 DNA: TGTGCCAGCTCACTGAGGACTTCCCTCACAGATACGCAGTATTTT. Protein sequence: CASSLRTSLTDTQYF.

The chain carries TRBV11-1 and TRBJ2-2, with 12 positions matching TRBD1. V was pared by 4 bases and J by 7 bases, with 7 bases of the junction left unmatched. The CDR3 length is 16 residues. Germline CDR1 reads SGHAT; CDR2 reads FQDESV (reference sequence). The CDR3 sequence is CASSSTGQGASGELFF. In nucleotides, the CDR3 is TGTGCCAGCAGCTCGACGGGACAGGGGGCCAGCGGGGAGCTGTTTTTT.

CDR3 amino acids: CASSSAWASEAFF. Here the CDR3 DNA reads TGTGCCAGCAGCTCCGCATGGGCGTCTGAAGCTTTCTTT. This chain connects TRBV7-2 to TRBJ1-1; no clear D. Trimming left V 4 bases short and J 6 bases short, with 12 bases between. The V gene's germline CDR1 is SGHTA and CDR2 FQGNSA. CDR3 size: 13 residues.

This chain connects TRBV19 to TRBJ2-2; 8 bases map to TRBD1. The CDR3 contains 16 residues. Trimming took 3 bases from V and 4 from J; bases not matched to a gene: 7. The germline V gene encodes CDR1 LNHDA and CDR2 SQIVND (reference sequence). The CDR3: CASSIMQGATTGELFF. CDR3 DNA: TGTGCCAGTAGTATTATGCAGGGGGCTACCACCGGGGAGCTGTTTTTT.

The rearrangement links TRBV7-2 to TRBJ2-7; D might be TRBD2 (5 bases). The V and J ends lost 5 bases and 10 bases respectively, with 18 bases between them. The CDR3 runs 13 residues. Germline V gene sequence: CDR1 SGHTA, CDR2 FQGNSA. CDR3 amino acids: CASSGPGSLGQYF. CDR3 nucleotide sequence: TGTGCCAGCAGCGGCCCGGGAAGTCTGGGCCAGTACTTC.

This chain uses TRBV28 with TRBJ1-1; no definite D call. Germline values: CDR1 MDHEN, CDR2 SYDVKM. This CDR3 region has 12 residues. Between the trimmed V and J ends, which lost 7 bases and 1 base, there was a span of 7 bases. CDR3 nucleotides: TGTGCCAGCACAATTCCGAACACTGAAGCTTTCTTT. It encodes CASTIPNTEAFF.

This CDR3 reads CASSLDKSSYEQYF. As DNA, the CDR3 is TGTGCCAGCAGCTTGGACAAAAGCTCCTACGAGCAGTACTTC. This rearrangement joins TRBV5-6 to TRBJ2-7; no firm D call. Germline loops: CDR1 SGHDT, CDR2 YYEEEE. The CDR3 has 14 residues. Trimming removed 0 bases from V and 0 bases from J, with 7 bases in between.

The CDR3 sequence is CASNREPGNYGYTF. The CDR3 nucleotides read TGCGCCAGTAACAGGGAACCAGGGAACTATGGCTACACCTTC. The gene calls are TRBV23-1 and TRBJ1-2; perhaps TRBD1 as D (6 bases). TRBV23-1 falls under the ORF class, with uncertain function. V lost 9 bases to trimming and J lost 2 bases, with 16 bases between them. This CDR3 has 14 residues.

The chain joins TRBV19 to TRBJ1-5, with D possibly being TRBD1 (5 bases). CDR3 size: 15 residues. V was pared by 3 bases and J by 7 bases, with 16 bases between. The germline V gene has CDR1 LNHDA and CDR2 SQIVND (reference sequence). The CDR3 bases are TGTGCCAGTAGTATTAGTGGGGCGTCTCGCCAGCCCCAGCATTTT. Its protein is CASSISGASRQPQHF.

The chain links TRBV27 to TRBJ2-3, with 8 bases lining up with TRBD1. This CDR3 spans 16 amino acids. Germline values: CDR1 MNHEY, CDR2 SMNVEV (reference sequence). Trimming at V came to 3 bases and at J to 3 bases, leaving 8 bases not matched to a gene. DNA for the CDR3: TGTGCCAGCAGTTTTTTAGGACAGGGTCCTACAGATACGCAGTATTTT. Translated: CASSFLGQGPTDTQYF.

The sample holds one count of this clone. V and J are TRBV28 and TRBJ2-7, with 7 bases matching TRBD1. CDR1 and CDR2 from the germline V gene are MDHEN and SYDVKM. V shed 6 bases and J 3 bases; nucleotides not matched to a gene: 8. The CDR3 has 14 residues. The CDR3, as DNA: TGTGCCAGCAGGAACTCGGGACAGAACTACGAGCAGTACTTC. The encoded protein is CASRNSGQNYEQYF.

The chain has TRBV10-1 and TRBJ1-2; 7 bases map to TRBD1. The CDR3 extends over 15 amino acids. V shed 2 bases, J shed 4 bases, and the junction held 7 bases outside the gene matches. Per the germline V gene, CDR1 is WNHNN and CDR2 is SYGVQD (reference sequence). The CDR3 here is CASSERLGQLYGYTF. The CDR3 region has the DNA TGCGCCAGCAGTGAGAGATTGGGACAGCTCTATGGCTACACCTTC.

The CDR3 DNA sequence: TGTGCCAGCAGAGGCACAGGGGGCTTCAATCAGCCCCAGCATTTT. Translation: CASRGTGGFNQPQHF. The J gene is TRBJ1-5, the V gene TRBV2, with TRBD1 matching over 9 bases. Germline V CDR1 and CDR2: SNHLY, FYNNEI. The V gene end was trimmed by 6 bases and the J gene end by 3 bases; junction bases not matched to a gene: 6. The CDR3 runs 15 residues.

This chain links TRBV7-2 with TRBJ1-2; the match to TRBD1 covers 7 bases. The CDR3 spans 13 residues. The J segment lost 6 bases and the V segment lost 5 bases, leaving 6 bases of the junction unmatched. The germline V gene has CDR1 SGHTA and CDR2 FQGNSA. CDR3 nucleotides: TGTGCCAGCAGCCAAACCGACAGGGATGGCTACACCTTC. As protein: CASSQTDRDGYTF.

The chain has TRBV5-1 and TRBJ2-5, with D tentatively TRBD1 (5 bases). V was pared by 2 bases and J by 4 bases, with 12 bases between. CDR3 length: 14 amino acids. In germline, CDR1 is SGHRS, CDR2 YFSETQ. The CDR3 protein is CASSLQDMRETQYF. In DNA, the CDR3 is TGCGCCAGCAGCTTACAGGACATGAGAGAGACCCAGTACTTC. Supplemented by reference TRBV5-1 and TRBJ2-5, the full variable domain reads KAGVTQTPRYLIKTRGQQVTLSCSPISGHRSVSWYQQTPGQGLQFLFEYFSETQRNKGNFPGRFSGRQFSNSRSEMNVSTLELGDSALYLCASSLQDMRETQYFGPGTRLLVL.

This chain joins TRBV11-3 and TRBJ2-2, with 7 nucleotides matching TRBD1. The V gene's germline CDR1 is SGHNT and CDR2 YENEEA. The CDR3 has 14 amino acids. J gave up 4 bases and V 5 bases, and 4 bases lay outside the gene matches. CDR3 in amino acids: CASSTGVGTGELFF. In nucleotides, the CDR3 is TGTGCCAGCAGCACAGGGGTGGGCACCGGGGAGCTGTTTTTT.

The CDR3 here is CASSLGSYEGDTQYF. In DNA, the CDR3 is TGTGCCAGCAGCTTGGGTAGCTACGAGGGAGATACGCAGTATTTT. V usage is TRBV11-3 and J usage is TRBJ2-3; D might be TRBD2 (5 bases). The CDR3 consists of 15 residues. The germline gives CDR1 SGHNT, CDR2 YENEEA. The V end lost 3 bases, the J end lost 5 bases, and 15 bases lay between the germline ends.